Sequencing of this TCR beta chain was carried out in a study of T-cell memory formation after mild COVID-19. V dropped 7 bases and J dropped 4 bases, with 14 bases sitting between them. Germline loops: CDR1 SQVTM, CDR2 ANQGSEA. The CDR3 consists of 13 residues. TCRdb passed the 5' RACE reads through MiXCR, listing each CDR3 protein once. The table lists roughly 180,000 distinct CDR3 sequences, around 20% of them singletons. The sequence was obtained from a man aged 18 to 30 who had mild COVID-19 (a few samples of this study predate the infection). Cell type and time point are not known. V gene TRBV29-1 combines with J gene TRBJ1-5, with D unresolved. Material: PBMCs or a T cell subset sorted from them (not recorded which). The CDR3 spells CSAIPHPNQPQHF. CDR3 DNA: TGCAGCGCCATACCACATCCAAATCAGCCCCAGCATTTT.